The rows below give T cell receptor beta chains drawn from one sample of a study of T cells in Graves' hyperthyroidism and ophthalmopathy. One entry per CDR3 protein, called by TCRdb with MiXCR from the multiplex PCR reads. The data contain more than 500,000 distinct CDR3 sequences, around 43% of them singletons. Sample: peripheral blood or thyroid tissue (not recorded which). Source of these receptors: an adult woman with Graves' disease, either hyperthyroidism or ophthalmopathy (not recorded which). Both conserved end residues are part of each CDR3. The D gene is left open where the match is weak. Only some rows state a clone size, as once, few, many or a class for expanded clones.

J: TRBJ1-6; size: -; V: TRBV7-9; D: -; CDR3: CASSEVSNSPLHF; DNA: TGTGCCAGCAGTGAAGTCAGTAATTCACCCCTCCACTTT
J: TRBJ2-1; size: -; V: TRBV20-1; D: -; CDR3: CSARSPHFALADNEQFF; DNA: TGCAGTGCTAGGTCCCCCCACTTCGCCTTAGCCGACAATGAGCAGTTCTTC
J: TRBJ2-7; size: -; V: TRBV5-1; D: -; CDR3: CASSSDSPYEQYF; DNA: TGCGCCAGCAGCTCTGACAGCCCCTACGAGCAGTACTTC
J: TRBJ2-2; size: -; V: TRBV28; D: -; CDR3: CASSMTGTGELFF; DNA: TGTGCCAGCAGCATGACCGGGACAGGGGAGCTGTTTTTT
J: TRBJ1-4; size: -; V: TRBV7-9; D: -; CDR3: CASSLNGEKLFF; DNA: TGTGCCAGCAGCTTAAACGGTGAAAAACTGTTTTTT
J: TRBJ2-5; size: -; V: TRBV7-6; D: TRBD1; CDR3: CASSSTGTGTQETQYF; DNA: TGTGCCAGCAGTTCCACCGGGACAGGGACACAAGAGACCCAGTACTTC
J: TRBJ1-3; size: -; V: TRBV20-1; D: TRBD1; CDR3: CSARDRDSYGNTIYF; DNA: TGCAGTGCTAGAGATCGGGACAGTTATGGAAACACCATATATTTT
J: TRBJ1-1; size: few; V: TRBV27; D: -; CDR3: CASREGGRGTEACF; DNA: TGTGCCAGCAGGGAGGGGGGGCGAGGCACTGAAGCTTGCTTT
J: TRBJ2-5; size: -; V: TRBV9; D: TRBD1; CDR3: CASSPGTGPETQYF; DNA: TGTGCCAGCAGCCCAGGGACAGGGCCAGAGACCCAGTACTTC
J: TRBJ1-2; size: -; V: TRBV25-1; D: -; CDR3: CACSARAGGTIDGYTF; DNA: -
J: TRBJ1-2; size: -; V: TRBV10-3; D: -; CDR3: CAISELRTETANYGYTF; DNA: TGTGCCATCAGTGAGCTTAGGACAGAGACCGCTAACTATGGCTACACCTTC
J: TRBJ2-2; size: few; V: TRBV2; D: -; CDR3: CASRPRDTGELFF; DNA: TGTGCCAGTCGCCCTAGAGACACCGGGGAGCTGTTTTTT
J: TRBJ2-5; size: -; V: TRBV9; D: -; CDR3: CASRIGPQETQYF; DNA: TGTGCCAGCAGGATAGGACCACAAGAGACCCAGTACTTC
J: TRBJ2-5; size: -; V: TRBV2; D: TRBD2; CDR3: CAAGLQETQYF; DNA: TGTGCAGCGGGACTCCAAGAGACCCAGTACTTC
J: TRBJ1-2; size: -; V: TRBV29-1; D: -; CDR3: CSVWGEGRDYGYTF; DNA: TGCAGCGTTTGGGGAGAGGGCAGGGACTATGGCTACACCTTC
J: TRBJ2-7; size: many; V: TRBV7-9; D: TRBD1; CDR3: CASSLATGAEEQYF; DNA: TGTGCCAGCAGCTTAGCGACAGGGGCGGAGGAGCAGTACTTC
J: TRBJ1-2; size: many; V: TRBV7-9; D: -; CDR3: CASSDTAGDGYTF; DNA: TGTGCCAGCAGCGATACAGCCGGAGATGGCTACACCTTC
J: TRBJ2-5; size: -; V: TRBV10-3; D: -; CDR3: CAISESKGTMKETQYF; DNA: TGTGCCATCAGTGAGTCAAAAGGGACAATGAAAGAGACCCAGTACTTC
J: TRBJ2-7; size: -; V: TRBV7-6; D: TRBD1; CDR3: CASSAPGTGVEQYF; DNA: TGTGCCAGCAGCGCCCCCGGGACAGGGGTCGAGCAGTACTTC
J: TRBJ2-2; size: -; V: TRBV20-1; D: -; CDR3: CSARSTGELFF; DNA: TGCAGTGCTAGGAGCACCGGGGAGCTGTTTTTT
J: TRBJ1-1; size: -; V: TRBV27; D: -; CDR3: CASSPKGFTEAFF; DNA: TGTGCCAGCAGTCCTAAGGGATTCACTGAAGCTTTCTTT
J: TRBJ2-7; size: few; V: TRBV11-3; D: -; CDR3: CASSLRGGTNPTYEQYF; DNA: TGTGCCAGCAGCTTAAGGGGGGGGACTAACCCAACCTACGAGCAGTACTTC
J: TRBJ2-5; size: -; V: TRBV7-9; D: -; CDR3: CASRDGSGPQETQYF; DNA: TGTGCCAGCAGGGACGGATCTGGGCCTCAAGAGACCCAGTACTTC
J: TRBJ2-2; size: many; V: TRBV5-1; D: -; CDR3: CASSLPQGTDTGELFF; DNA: TGCGCCAGCAGCTTACCACAAGGTACCGACACCGGGGAGCTGTTTTTT
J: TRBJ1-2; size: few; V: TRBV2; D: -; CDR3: CASSATSANYGYTF; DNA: TGTGCCAGCAGTGCTACGTCAGCTAACTATGGCTACACCTTC
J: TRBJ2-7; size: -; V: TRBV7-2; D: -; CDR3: CASSLAGTHYEQYF; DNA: TGTGCCAGCAGCTTAGCCGGGACTCACTACGAGCAGTACTTC
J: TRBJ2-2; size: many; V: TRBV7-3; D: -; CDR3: CASSFSGPPTGELFF; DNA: TGTGCCAGCAGCTTTTCCGGGCCCCCAACGGGGGAGCTGTTTTTT
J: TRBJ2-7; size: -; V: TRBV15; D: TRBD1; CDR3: CATSPGQGVGQYEQYF; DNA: TGTGCCACCAGCCCCGGACAGGGTGTCGGGCAGTACGAGCAGTACTTC
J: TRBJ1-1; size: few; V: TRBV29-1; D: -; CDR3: CSVHRDLYTEAFF; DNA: TGCAGCGTCCACAGGGACTTGTACACTGAAGCTTTCTTT
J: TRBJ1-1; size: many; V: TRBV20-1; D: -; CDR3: CSALKLGQGNTEAFF; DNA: TGCAGTGCTCTCAAACTGGGGCAGGGCAACACTGAAGCTTTCTTT
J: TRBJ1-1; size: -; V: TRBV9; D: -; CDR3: CASSQRGHSGTEAFF; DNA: TGTGCCAGCAGCCAGAGGGGACATTCCGGCACTGAAGCTTTCTTT
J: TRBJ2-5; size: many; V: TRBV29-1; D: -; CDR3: CSVGTGGTSEGTQYF; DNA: TGCAGCGTGGGGACAGGGGGGACTAGCGAGGGGACCCAGTACTTC
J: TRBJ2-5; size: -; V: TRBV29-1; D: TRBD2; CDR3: CSVPNLAGETQYF; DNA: TGCAGCGTTCCCAATCTAGCGGGAGAGACCCAGTACTTC
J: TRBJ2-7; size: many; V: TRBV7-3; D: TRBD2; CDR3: CASSLTSGSAYEQYF; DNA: TGTGCCAGCAGCTTGACTAGCGGGTCAGCCTACGAGCAGTACTTC
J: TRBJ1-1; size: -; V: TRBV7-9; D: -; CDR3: CASSATSVGGTEAFF; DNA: TGTGCCAGCAGCGCAACCTCGGTGGGGGGCACTGAAGCTTTCTTT
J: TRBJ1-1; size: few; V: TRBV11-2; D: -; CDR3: CASNTNRDTEAFF; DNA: TGTGCCAGCAACACCAACAGGGACACTGAAGCTTTCTTT
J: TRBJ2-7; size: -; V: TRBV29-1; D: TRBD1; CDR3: CSVGRGQADEQYF; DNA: TGCAGCGTTGGCCGGGGACAGGCGGACGAGCAGTACTTC
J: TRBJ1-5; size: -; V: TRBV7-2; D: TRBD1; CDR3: CASSHRGHPQHF; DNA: TGTGCCAGCAGCCACAGGGGCCATCCCCAGCATTTT
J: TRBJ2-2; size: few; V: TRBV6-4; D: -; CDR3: CASSDPGDPTGELFF; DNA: TGTGCCAGCAGTGACCCTGGGGACCCCACCGGGGAGCTGTTTTTT
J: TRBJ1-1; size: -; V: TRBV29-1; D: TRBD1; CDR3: CSAGTGGGNTEAFF; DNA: TGCAGCGCCGGGACAGGGGGCGGGAACACTGAAGCTTTCTTT
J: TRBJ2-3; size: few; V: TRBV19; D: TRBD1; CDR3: CASSSPRDRGRDTQYF; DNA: TGTGCCAGTAGTAGTCCTCGGGACAGGGGCCGAGATACGCAGTATTTT